Shown below are 5 T cell receptor beta chains from a single sample sequenced in a study of CD8+ T cells in alopecia areata. Treatment reported: oral pan-JAK inhibitor, 5-10 mg twice daily. RNA, once extracted, was reverse transcribed into cDNA for use as the sequencing template. Repertoires were generated with immunoSEQ multiplex PCR, while TCRdb's copy carries only in-frame clones and drops some. Of over 150,000 clones in the sample, 45% to 75% are singletons; the top ten hold 0.65% to 0.7%. The sample here was CD4+ T cells sorted from blood, taken at week 4, from a patient treated with tofacitinib. The receptors were gathered from a human donor with alopecia areata.

This chain links TRBV29-1 with TRBJ2-6; perhaps D is TRBD1 or TRBD2 (5 bases each). V shed 6 bases and J shed 0 bases, with 9 bases lying between them. Germline lookup yields CDR1 SQVTM and CDR2 ANQGSEA. The CDR3 consists of 14 residues. The CDR3 region is CSVRGLSGANVLTF. In DNA, the CDR3 is TGCAGCGTGAGGGGCCTCTCTGGGGCCAACGTCCTGACTTTC.

The V and J genes are TRBV6-5 and TRBJ1-5; D is possibly TRBD1 (6 bases). Germline lookup yields CDR1 MNHEY and CDR2 SVGAGI. V was pared by 6 bases and J by 4 bases, with 13 bases between. The CDR3 sequence is 14 residues long. This CDR3 is CASRETGINQPQHF. CDR3 bases: TGTGCCAGCAGAGAGACAGGTATTAATCAGCCCCAGCATTTT.

As to this clone: In the same sample, other DNA sequences code for this CDR3. The V and J genes are TRBV2 and TRBJ2-6, with a weak D call TRBD2 (6 bases). This CDR3 spans 14 amino acids. Per germline, CDR1 SNHLY and CDR2 FYNNEI. Trimming left V 7 bases short and J 4 bases short, with 11 bases between. CDR3 DNA: TGTGCCAGCACCGGGACTGGAGGGGCCAACGTCCTGACTTTC. Translating gives CASTGTGGANVLTF. Using reference TRBV2 and TRBJ2-6 for the parts outside the CDR3, the full variable domain is EPEVTQTPSHQVTQMGQEVILRCVPISNHLYFYWYRQILGQKVEFLVSFYNNEISEKSEIFDDQFSVERPDGSNFTLKIRSTKLEDSAMYFCASTGTGGANVLTFGAGSRLTVL.

The rearrangement uses TRBV5-6 and TRBJ2-1; D possibly uses TRBD1 or TRBD2 (5 bases each). CDR1 SGHDT and CDR2 YYEEEE come from the germline V gene. This CDR3 is 15 amino acids long. V lost 4 bases, J lost 2 bases, and 13 bases lay in between. This CDR3 reads CASSLRGPTYNEQFF. The DNA for the CDR3 is TGTGCCAGCAGCCTAAGGGGACCCACCTACAATGAGCAGTTCTTC.

The rearrangement joins TRBV6-1 to TRBJ2-5, with a possible D match to TRBD2 (7 bases). The CDR3 spans 14 residues. Trimming stripped 7 bases from V and 3 bases from J, with 15 bases between. Germline assignment: CDR1 MNHNS and CDR2 SASEGT. The CDR3 region has the DNA TGTGCCAGCACCCAGGGAGGGGGGAAAGAGACCCAGTACTTC. It codes for CASTQGGGKETQYF.